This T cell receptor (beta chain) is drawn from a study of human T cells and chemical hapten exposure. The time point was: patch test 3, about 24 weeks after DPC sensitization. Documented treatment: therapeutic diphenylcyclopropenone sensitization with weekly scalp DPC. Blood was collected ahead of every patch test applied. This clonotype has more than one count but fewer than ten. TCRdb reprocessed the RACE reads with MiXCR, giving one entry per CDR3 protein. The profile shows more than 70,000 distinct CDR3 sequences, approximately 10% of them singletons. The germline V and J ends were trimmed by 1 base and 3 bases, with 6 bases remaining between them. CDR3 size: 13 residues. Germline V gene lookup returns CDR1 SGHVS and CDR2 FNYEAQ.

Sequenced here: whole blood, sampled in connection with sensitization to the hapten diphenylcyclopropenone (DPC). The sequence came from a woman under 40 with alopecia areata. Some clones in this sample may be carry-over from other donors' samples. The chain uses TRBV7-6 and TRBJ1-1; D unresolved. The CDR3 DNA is TGTGCCAGCAGCTTAGAATCGTACACTGAAGCTTTCTTT. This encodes CASSLESYTEAFF.